This T cell receptor beta chain is from a study of T cell responses to AZD1222 COVID-19 vaccine. Broader study findings: Targeting of unmutated variant regions was reportedly seen in nearly half of spike-specific TCRs. Spike-specific TCR breadth and depth were elevated following two AZD1222 doses. Seropositive status at baseline applied to only five or six AZD1222 recipients. The donors showed a predominance of white British ancestry and of females, with possible underestimation of clonal diversity.

Some clones are missing from TCRdb's copy, which holds only in-frame ones; the method was immunoSEQ multiplex PCR. The table lists 150,000 to 200,000 clones, 75% to 95% of them singletons, with about 3% in the top ten. A remark on this clone: Its antigen is unidentified.

CDR1 is SGHVS, CDR2 FQNEAQ, per germline. V was pared by 0 bases and J by 9 bases, with 10 bases of the junction left unmatched. CDR3 size: 16 residues. The sequences come from peripheral blood, collected on day 0 of AZD1222 vaccination. This chain links TRBV7-8 with TRBJ2-1, with 8 bases lining up with TRBD1. The receptor was derived from an adult in good health. The CDR3 bases are TGTGCCAGCAGCTTAGCGGGGGCAGGGGGCTTAGGTGAGCAGTTCTTC. It yields the protein CASSLAGAGGLGEQFF.